One sample yielded the 14 T cell receptor beta chains listed below, sequenced in a study of beta chain features in type 1 diabetes. Study outcomes and limitations: All four CD4+ subsets from Type 1 diabetes patients carried moderately but significantly shorter TCRB CDR3s.

The study reverse transcribed the entire isolated RNA, so it sequenced expressed TCRB transcripts. Libraries were prepared by immunoSEQ multiplex PCR; TCRdb keeps only in-frame clonotypes and omits some of them. The sample lists over 650,000 clones; more than 12% were seen once. Antigens of these TCRs are unknown. Sequencing was performed on naive CD4+ T cells from blood. The source is a man younger than 35 with type 1 diabetes.

A few counts support this clone. The V gene is TRBV7-2, the J gene TRBJ2-5, with D unclear. V gave up 1 base and J gave up 5 bases, with 11 bases separating them. There are 14 residues in the CDR3. Looked up from germline, CDR1 is SGHTA and CDR2 is FQGNSA. The CDR3 region is CASSLDTSEETQYF. The CDR3 DNA reads as TGTGCCAGCAGCTTAGACACCTCGGAGGAGACCCAGTACTTC.

The gene calls are TRBV28 and TRBJ1-1; 7 bases line up with TRBD1. Germline CDR1 MDHEN, CDR2 SYDVKM. V was pared by 10 bases and J by 1 base, with 9 bases of the junction left unmatched. The CDR3 covers 14 residues. DNA for the CDR3: TGTGCCACAAGCGTCGGACAGGCGAACACTGAAGCTTTCTTT. Its translation: CATSVGQANTEAFF.

The rearrangement joins TRBV28 to TRBJ2-2; a possible D gene is TRBD2 (6 bases). CDR1 MDHEN and CDR2 SYDVKM come from the germline V gene. The CDR3 is 12 amino acids. V lost 11 bases and J lost 7, with 14 bases in between. Here the CDR3 reads CAEASDSGELFF. For the CDR3, the DNA is TGTGCCGAGGCTAGCGACAGCGGGGAGCTGTTTTTT.

There are a few counts of this clone. Other DNA sequences within the sample encode an identical CDR3. The genes are TRBV7-9 and TRBJ2-7; maybe TRBD2 (6 bases). CDR1 SEHNR and CDR2 FQNEAQ come from the germline V gene (reference sequence). Trimming stripped 6 bases from V and 1 base from J, with 13 bases between. There are 14 residues in the CDR3. CDR3 sequence: CASSPGTGSYEQYF. The CDR3, as DNA: TGTGCCAGCAGTCCCGGGACTGGGTCCTACGAGCAGTACTTC.

This chain links TRBV9 with TRBJ2-6; either TRBD1 or TRBD2 may supply D (5 bases each). Germline CDR1 and CDR2: SGDLS and YYNGEE. V lost 3 bases and J 4 bases, leaving 20 bases between the germline ends. CDR3 length: 18 residues. The CDR3 loop is CASSDLQDRGTGANVLTF. The CDR3 DNA follows: TGTGCCAGCAGCGACCTCCAAGACCGAGGGACGGGGGCCAACGTCCTGACTTTC.

A few counts support this clone. DNA of the CDR3: TGTGCCTGGAAAAATGGGGGCAATGAGCAGTTCTTC. Protein product: CAWKNGGNEQFF. The chain uses TRBV30 and TRBJ2-1; D assignment may be TRBD1 or TRBD2 (5 bases each). There are 12 residues in the CDR3. Germline V lookup: CDR1 GTSNPN, CDR2 SVGIG (reference sequence). V dropped 4 bases and J dropped 6 bases, with 10 bases sitting between them.

A few counts support this clone. V usage is TRBV18 and J usage is TRBJ2-3; 7 positions agree with TRBD2. The length of the CDR3 is 15 residues. Germline CDR1 and CDR2: KGHSH and LQKENI. The junction had 5 bases not matched to a gene; V was cut back by 3 bases and J by 2 bases. The CDR3 sequence: CASSPLADFTDTQYF. The CDR3 bases are TGTGCCAGCTCACCCCTAGCGGACTTCACAGATACGCAGTATTTT.

The chain has TRBV6-5 and TRBJ2-7; TRBD1 aligns across 7 bases. V lost 3 bases, J lost 4 bases, and 12 bases stayed unmatched. Germline CDR1 and CDR2: MNHEY and SVGAGI. CDR3 size: 16 residues. As DNA, the CDR3 is TGTGCCAGCAGTTATGACAGGGTCCCCCTTCAATACGAGCAGTACTTC. Translation: CASSYDRVPLQYEQYF.

This clone was seen more than once but under ten times. The genes are TRBV11-2 and TRBJ2-7; D is possibly TRBD2 (7 bases). Trimming stripped 5 bases from V and 0 bases from J, with 20 bases between. Germline loops: CDR1 SGHAT, CDR2 FQNNGV. CDR3 length: 17 residues. CDR3 residues: CASSDLRGAAISYEQYF. In nucleotides, the CDR3 is TGTGCCAGCAGCGATCTCCGGGGGGCAGCGATCTCCTACGAGCAGTACTTC. Full variable domain (rest looked up from reference TRBV11-2 and TRBJ2-7): EAGVAQSPRYKIIEKRQSVAFWCNPISGHATLYWYQQILGQGPKLLIQFQNNGVVDDSQLPKDRFSAERLKGVDSTLKIQPAKLEDSAVYLCASSDLRGAAISYEQYFGPGTRLTVT.

V is TRBV2 and J is TRBJ2-3; D remains ambiguous. The CDR3 loop spans 13 amino acids. Trimming removed 7 bases at V and 0 bases at J, with 8 bases between. Germline V lookup: CDR1 SNHLY, CDR2 FYNNEI. In nucleotides, the CDR3 is TGTGCCAGCAAAACGGATAGCACAGATACGCAGTATTTT. Translation: CASKTDSTDTQYF.

This chain links TRBV21-1 with TRBJ2-5; the table calls TRBD1, which could not be checked here. TRBV21-1 is assigned pseudogene status. The CDR3 extends over 15 amino acids. The CDR3 spells CASSKELWGLETQYF. As DNA, the CDR3 is TGTGCCAGCAGCAAAGAATTGTGGGGGCTGGAGACCCAGTACTTC.

This clone showed up just a few times. The chain couples TRBV30 to TRBJ1-3; the D gene is possibly TRBD1 (5 bases). The V and J ends lost 3 bases and 3 bases respectively, with 9 bases between them. Germline assignment: CDR1 GTSNPN and CDR2 SVGIG (reference sequence). This CDR3 has 13 residues. CDR3 protein: CAWRTDIGNTIYF. CDR3 coding DNA: TGTGCCTGGAGGACGGACATTGGAAACACCATATATTTT.

V is TRBV6-5 and J is TRBJ1-3; tentatively, D is TRBD1 (5 bases). The CDR3 covers 13 residues. The V and J ends lost 7 bases and 3 bases respectively, with 10 bases between them. Germline CDR1 and CDR2: MNHEY and SVGAGI. The CDR3 spells CASTSGYGNTIYF. DNA of the CDR3: TGTGCCAGCACCTCAGGGTATGGAAACACCATATATTTT.

As to this clone: This may arise from a read error, as a much more abundant clone is one base away. The sample holds other DNA sequences that translate to the same CDR3. V is TRBV7-2 and J is TRBJ2-5; no clear D. The CDR3 consists of 11 residues. Germline CDR1 reads SGHTA; CDR2 reads FQGNSA. Between the trimmed V and J ends, which lost 1 base and 5 bases, there was a span of 2 bases. The CDR3 is CASSLVETQYF. CDR3 coding DNA: TGTGCCAGCAGCTTAGTGGAGACCCAGTACTTC.